This T cell receptor (beta chain) stems from a study of cytomegalovirus exposure and HLA in healthy donors. The CDR3 is 13 residues long. V lost 4 bases, J lost 1 base, and 7 bases lay in between. Germline V gene sequence: CDR1 SGHTA, CDR2 FQGNSA. In the PCR, 60 Vbeta and 13 Jbeta primers were used. Sequencing was performed with immunoSEQ multiplex PCR; in TCRdb, only in-frame clones are kept and a portion is missing. The sample has tens of thousands of clones. This clonotype originated in a woman in her thirties in good health and CMV-seronegative. The sequenced sample consisted of PBMCs. This rearrangement joins TRBV7-2 to TRBJ2-5; D remains unclear. CDR3 loop: CASSYMAQETQYF. The CDR3 DNA reads TGTGCCAGCAGCTACATGGCCCAAGAGACCCAGTACTTC.